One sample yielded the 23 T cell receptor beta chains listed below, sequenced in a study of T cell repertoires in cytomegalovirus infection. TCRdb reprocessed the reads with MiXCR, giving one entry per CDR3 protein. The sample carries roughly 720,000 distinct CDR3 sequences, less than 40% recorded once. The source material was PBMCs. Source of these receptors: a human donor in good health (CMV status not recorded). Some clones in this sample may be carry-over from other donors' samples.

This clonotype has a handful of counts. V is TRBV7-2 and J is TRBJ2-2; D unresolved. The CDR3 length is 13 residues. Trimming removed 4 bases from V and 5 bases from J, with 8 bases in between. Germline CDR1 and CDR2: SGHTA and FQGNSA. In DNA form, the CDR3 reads TGTGCCAGCAGCTACGCGAGGACCGGGGAGCTGTTTTTT. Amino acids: CASSYARTGELFF.

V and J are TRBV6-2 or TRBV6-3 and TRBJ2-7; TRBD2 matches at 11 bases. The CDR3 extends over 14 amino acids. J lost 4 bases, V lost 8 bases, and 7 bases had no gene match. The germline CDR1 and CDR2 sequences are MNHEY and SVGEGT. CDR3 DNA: TGTGCCAGCGGAAATAGCGGGAGGGCGTACGAGCAGTACTTC. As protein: CASGNSGRAYEQYF.

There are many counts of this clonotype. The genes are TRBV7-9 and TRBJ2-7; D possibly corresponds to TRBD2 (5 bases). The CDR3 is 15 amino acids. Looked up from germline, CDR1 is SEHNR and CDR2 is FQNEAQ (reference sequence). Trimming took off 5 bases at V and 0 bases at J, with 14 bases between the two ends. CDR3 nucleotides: TGTGCCAGCAGCGGGAGAGGGAGTCTCTCCTACGAGCAGTACTTC. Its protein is CASSGRGSLSYEQYF.

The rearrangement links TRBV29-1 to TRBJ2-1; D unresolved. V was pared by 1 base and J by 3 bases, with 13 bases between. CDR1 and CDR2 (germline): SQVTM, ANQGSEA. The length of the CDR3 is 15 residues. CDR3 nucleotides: TGCAGCGTTGAAGGGGGTAGGGCCGACTACAATGAGCAGTTCTTC. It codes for CSVEGGRADYNEQFF.

CDR3 sequence (DNA): TGTGCCAGCACCCGAGGGGGGTCCGGGCAGCCCCAGCATTTT. It is translated as CASTRGGSGQPQHF. The chain links TRBV12-3 or TRBV12-4 to TRBJ1-5, with TRBD1 as a possible D gene (6 bases). The CDR3 spans 14 residues. Trimming left V 7 bases short and J 7 bases short, with 17 bases between.

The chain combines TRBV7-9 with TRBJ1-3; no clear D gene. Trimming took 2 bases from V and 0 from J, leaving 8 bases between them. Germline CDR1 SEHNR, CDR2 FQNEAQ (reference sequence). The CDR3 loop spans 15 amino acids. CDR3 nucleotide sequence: TGTGCCAGCAGCTTACCGGCGGACTCTGGAAACACCATATATTTT. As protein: CASSLPADSGNTIYF.

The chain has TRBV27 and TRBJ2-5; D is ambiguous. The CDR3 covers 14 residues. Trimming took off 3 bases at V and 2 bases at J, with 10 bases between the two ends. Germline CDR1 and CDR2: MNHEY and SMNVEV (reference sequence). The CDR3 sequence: CASSFQAFQETQYF. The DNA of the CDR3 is TGTGCCAGCAGTTTTCAAGCGTTTCAAGAGACCCAGTACTTC.

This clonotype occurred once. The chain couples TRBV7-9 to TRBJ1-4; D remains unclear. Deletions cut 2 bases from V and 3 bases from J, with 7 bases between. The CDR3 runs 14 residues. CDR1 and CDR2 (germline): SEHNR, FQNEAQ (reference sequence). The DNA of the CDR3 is TGTGCCAGCAGCTTAACCACCCCTAATGAAAAACTGTTTTTT. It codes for CASSLTTPNEKLFF.

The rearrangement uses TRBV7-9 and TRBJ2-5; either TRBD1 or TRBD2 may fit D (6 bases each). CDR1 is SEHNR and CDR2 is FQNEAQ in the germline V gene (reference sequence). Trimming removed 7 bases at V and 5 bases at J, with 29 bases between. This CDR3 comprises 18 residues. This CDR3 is CASISTRRRGPEWETQYF. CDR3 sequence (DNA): TGTGCCAGCATCTCTACCCGACGTCGGGGGCCGGAGTGGGAGACCCAGTACTTC.

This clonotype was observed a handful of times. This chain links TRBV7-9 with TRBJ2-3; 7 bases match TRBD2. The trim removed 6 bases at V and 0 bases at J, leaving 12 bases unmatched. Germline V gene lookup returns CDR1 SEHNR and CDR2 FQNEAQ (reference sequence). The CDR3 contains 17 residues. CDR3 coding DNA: TGTGCCAGCAGTGATTTAGCGGGCGTTGCTAGCACAGATACGCAGTATTTT. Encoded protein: CASSDLAGVASTDTQYF. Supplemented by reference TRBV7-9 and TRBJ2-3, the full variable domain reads DTGVSQNPRHKITKRGQNVTFRCDPISEHNRLYWYRQTLGQGPEFLTYFQNEAQLEKSRLLSDRFSAERPKGSFSTLEIQRTEQGDSAMYLCASSDLAGVASTDTQYFGPGTRLTVL.

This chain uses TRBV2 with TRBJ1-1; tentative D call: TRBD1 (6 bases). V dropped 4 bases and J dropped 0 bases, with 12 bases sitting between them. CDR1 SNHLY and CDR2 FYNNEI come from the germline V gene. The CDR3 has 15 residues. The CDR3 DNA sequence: TGTGCCAGCAGTGGGGCTCAGGGGATGAACACTGAAGCTTTCTTT. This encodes CASSGAQGMNTEAFF.

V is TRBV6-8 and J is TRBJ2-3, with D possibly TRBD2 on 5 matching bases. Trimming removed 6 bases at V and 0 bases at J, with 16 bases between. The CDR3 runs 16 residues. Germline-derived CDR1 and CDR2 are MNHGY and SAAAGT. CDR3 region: CASSRLEGRSTDTQYF. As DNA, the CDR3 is TGTGCCAGCAGCCGCCTTGAGGGTAGGAGCACAGATACGCAGTATTTT.

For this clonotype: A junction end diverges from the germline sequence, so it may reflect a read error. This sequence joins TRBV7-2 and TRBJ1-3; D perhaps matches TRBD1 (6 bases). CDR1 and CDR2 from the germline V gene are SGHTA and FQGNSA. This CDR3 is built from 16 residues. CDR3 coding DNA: TGTGCCAGCAGCGCGCGGAGAGGGGGAACGGGCGGTTCGATCAGCTTT. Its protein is CASSARRGGTGGSISF.

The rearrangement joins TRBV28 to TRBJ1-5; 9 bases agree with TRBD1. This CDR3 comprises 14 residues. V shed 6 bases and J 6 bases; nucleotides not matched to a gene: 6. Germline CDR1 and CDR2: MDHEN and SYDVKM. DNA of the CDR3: TGTGCCAGCAGCCGGGACAGGGAGGGTCAGCCCCAGCATTTT. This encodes CASSRDREGQPQHF.

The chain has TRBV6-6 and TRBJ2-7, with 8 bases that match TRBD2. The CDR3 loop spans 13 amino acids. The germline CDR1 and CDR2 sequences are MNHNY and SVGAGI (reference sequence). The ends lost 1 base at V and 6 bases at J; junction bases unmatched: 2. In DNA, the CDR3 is TGTGCCAGCAGTTACTACGGGGGGGGCGAGCAGTACTTC. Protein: CASSYYGGGEQYF.

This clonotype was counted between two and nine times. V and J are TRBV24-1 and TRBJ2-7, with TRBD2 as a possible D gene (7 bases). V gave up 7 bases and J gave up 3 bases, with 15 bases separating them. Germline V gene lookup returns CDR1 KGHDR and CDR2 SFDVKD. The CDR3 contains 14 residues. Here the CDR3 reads CATSAGGGHYEQYF. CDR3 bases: TGTGCCACCAGCGCTGGCGGGGGACACTACGAGCAGTACTTC.

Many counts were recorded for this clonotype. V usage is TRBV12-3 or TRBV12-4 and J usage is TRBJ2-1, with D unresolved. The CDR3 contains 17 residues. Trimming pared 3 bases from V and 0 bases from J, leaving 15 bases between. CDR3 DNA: TGTGCCAGCAGTTTGTTTGCGGCCAGAAGCTCCTACAATGAGCAGTTCTTC. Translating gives CASSLFAARSSYNEQFF.

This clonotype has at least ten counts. DNA of the CDR3: TGTGCCAGCAGCTTGGCCCTCAGCTCTGGGGCCAACGTCCTGACTTTC. Its translation is CASSLALSSGANVLTF. J is TRBJ2-6 and V is TRBV5-6; D unclear. In germline, CDR1 is SGHDT, CDR2 YYEEEE. Between the trimmed V and J ends, which lost 0 bases and 0 bases, there was a span of 7 bases. The CDR3 length is 16 residues.

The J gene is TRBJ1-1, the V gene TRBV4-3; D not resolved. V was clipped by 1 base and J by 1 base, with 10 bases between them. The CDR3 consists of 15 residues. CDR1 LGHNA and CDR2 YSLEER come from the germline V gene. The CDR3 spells CASSQGSLANTEAFF. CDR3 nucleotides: TGCGCCAGCAGCCAAGGAAGCTTGGCGAACACTGAAGCTTTCTTT.

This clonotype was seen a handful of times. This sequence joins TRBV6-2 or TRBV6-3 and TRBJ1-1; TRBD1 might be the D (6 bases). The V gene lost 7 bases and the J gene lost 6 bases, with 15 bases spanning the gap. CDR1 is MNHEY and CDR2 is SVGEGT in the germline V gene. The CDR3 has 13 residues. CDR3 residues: CASTLGGLAEAFF. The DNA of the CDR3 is TGTGCCAGCACCCTGGGGGGCCTGGCTGAAGCTTTCTTT.

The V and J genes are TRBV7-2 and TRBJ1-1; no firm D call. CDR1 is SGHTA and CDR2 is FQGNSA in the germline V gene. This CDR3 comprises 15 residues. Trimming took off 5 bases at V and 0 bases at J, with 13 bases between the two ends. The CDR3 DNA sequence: TGTGCCAGCAGCAGAGGCGGACTGCTGAACACTGAAGCTTTCTTT. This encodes CASSRGGLLNTEAFF.

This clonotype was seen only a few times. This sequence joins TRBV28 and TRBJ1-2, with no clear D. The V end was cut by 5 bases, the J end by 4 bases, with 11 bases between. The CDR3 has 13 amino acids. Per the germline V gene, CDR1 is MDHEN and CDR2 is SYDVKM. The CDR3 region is CASSPRRSYGYTF. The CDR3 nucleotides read TGTGCCAGCAGTCCCCGGAGGAGCTATGGCTACACCTTC.

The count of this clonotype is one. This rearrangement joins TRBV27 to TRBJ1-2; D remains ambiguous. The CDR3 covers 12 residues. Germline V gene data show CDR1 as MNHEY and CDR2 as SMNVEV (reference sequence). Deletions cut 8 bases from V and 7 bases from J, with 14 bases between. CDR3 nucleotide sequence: TGTGCCAGCTTTTTGGGAGGGCTTGGCTACACCTTC. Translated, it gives CASFLGGLGYTF.